This T cell receptor beta chain was documented in a study of OX40 agonist ivuxolimab in advanced cancers. Produced via immunoSEQ multiplex PCR; TCRdb's table is partial and in-frame only. Among 100,000 or so clones listed, 75% to 90% were seen once. Germline CDR1 SGHNT, CDR2 YYREEE (reference sequence). Trimming removed 0 bases at V and 7 bases at J, with 10 bases between. The CDR3 covers 14 residues. This TCR came from an adult with an advanced solid tumor such as melanoma, head and neck, liver or kidney cancer. This specimen was CD4+ or CD8+ T cells sorted from blood, taken in a trial of the OX40 agonist ivuxolimab. This chain joins TRBV5-4 and TRBJ2-2; possible D gene TRBD1, 5 bases. For the CDR3, the DNA is TGTGCCAGCAGCTTGGAGGGGTTGCACGGGGAGCTGTTTTTT. Its translation is CASSLEGLHGELFF.